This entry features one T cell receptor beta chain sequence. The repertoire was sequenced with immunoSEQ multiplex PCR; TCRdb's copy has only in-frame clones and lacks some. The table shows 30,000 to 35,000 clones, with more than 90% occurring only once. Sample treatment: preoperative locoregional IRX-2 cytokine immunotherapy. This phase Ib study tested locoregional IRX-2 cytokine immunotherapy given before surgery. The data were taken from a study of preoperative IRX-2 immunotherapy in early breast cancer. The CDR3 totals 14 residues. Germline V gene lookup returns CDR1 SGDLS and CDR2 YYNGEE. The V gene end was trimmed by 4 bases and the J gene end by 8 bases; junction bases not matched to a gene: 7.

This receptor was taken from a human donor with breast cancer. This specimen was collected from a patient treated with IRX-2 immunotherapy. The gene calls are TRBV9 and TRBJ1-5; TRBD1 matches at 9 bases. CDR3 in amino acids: CASSSRQGGEPQHF. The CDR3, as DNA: TGTGCCAGCAGCTCCCGACAGGGGGGAGAGCCCCAGCATTTT.